This TCR beta chain was sequenced for a study of blood T cells in healthy people across ages. The donors, aged about 6 to 95, were healthy Caucasians from Russia. Per sample, a minimum of 7 million PBMCs were isolated. Points from the study as a whole: Estimated diversity across one million T cells was deemed an underestimate.

Comments on this clonotype: Its antigen is not identified.

J was trimmed by 15 bases and V by 6 bases; bases with no gene match: 25. The CDR3 has 17 amino acids. The V gene's germline CDR1 is MRHNA and CDR2 SNTAGT. The second PCR ran about 6 to 12 cycles with a sample-barcoded 5' primer and J-beta primers. TCRdb reprocessed the 5' RACE reads with MiXCR, giving one entry per CDR3 protein. The sample comprises 1.5 million to 2 million distinct CDR3 sequences, 28% of which are singletons, and 6.5% to 8.5% rests with the top ten. The clonotype was recovered from a woman in her twenties or thirties in good health. This sequence joins TRBV6-4 and TRBJ1-5; 8 bases fit TRBD1. The sequenced sample consisted of blood. In nucleotides, the CDR3 is TGTGCCAGCAGGGGGATTGATGTGGACAGGGAAAACGGTTACCGGCATTTT. It translates to CASRGIDVDRENGYRHF.